A selection of T cell receptor beta chains follows, all from one sample in a study of shared clonotypes between healthy human individuals. Measured with immunoSEQ multiplex PCR; TCRdb has only the in-frame clones, and not every one. The repertoire holds approximately 2.5 million clones, approximately 94% seen once, with 0.36% in the top ten. The sample comprised naive CD4+ T cells from PBMCs. The receptors were sampled from a man aged 18 to 35 in good health. Some clones in this sample may be carry-over from other donors' samples. CDR3s leave out the opening cysteine and the closing phenylalanine or tryptophan.

CDR3: ASSKRTALNTEAF; length: 13; V: TRBV9; J: TRBJ1-1
CDR3: ASSLPDSLGTYEQY; length: 14; V: TRBV7-9; J: TRBJ2-7
CDR3: ASSERVPGQITNYGYT; length: 16; V: TRBV6-1; J: TRBJ1-2
CDR3: ATSRIGQGAKGELF; length: 14; V: TRBV15; J: TRBJ2-2
CDR3: ASSLDRGNYGYT; length: 12; V: TRBV5-1; J: TRBJ1-2
CDR3: RASGPAEQY; length: 9; V: TRBV20-1; J: TRBJ2-7
CDR3: ASSQGDRGYSPLH; length: 13; V: TRBV7-9; J: TRBJ1-6
CDR3: ASSQGAGRETQY; length: 12; V: TRBV7-3; J: TRBJ2-5
CDR3: ACSLDREPEQY; length: 11; V: TRBV30; J: TRBJ2-7
CDR3: ASSLFRSGGYGTQY; length: 14; V: TRBV27; J: TRBJ2-5
CDR3: ASSLDSGEQF; length: 10; V: TRBV7-3; J: TRBJ2-1
CDR3: ASSQNEGTQYTGELF; length: 15; V: TRBV4-1; J: TRBJ2-2
CDR3: ASSLFAGTYEQY; length: 12; V: TRBV28; J: TRBJ2-7
CDR3: ASSLAGVTDTQY; length: 12; V: TRBV5-1; J: TRBJ2-3
CDR3: ASSADRVASNQPQH; length: 14; V: TRBV10-1; J: TRBJ1-5
CDR3: ASSDPGEFTEAF; length: 12; V: TRBV7-9; J: TRBJ1-1
CDR3: AISGGDNEKLF; length: 11; V: TRBV10-3; J: TRBJ1-4
CDR3: ASSFGQAAGGYT; length: 12; V: TRBV27; J: TRBJ1-2
CDR3: ASSSYRLRTGGRARTGELF; length: 19; V: TRBV7-8; J: TRBJ2-2
CDR3: ASSLAVAEYNEQF; length: 13; V: TRBV7-2; J: TRBJ2-1
CDR3: ASSKGGCKETQY; length: 12; V: TRBV21-1; J: TRBJ2-5
CDR3: AWSVGQASNQPQH; length: 13; V: TRBV30; J: TRBJ1-5
CDR3: ASSQGSGNTEAF; length: 12; V: TRBV7-3; J: TRBJ1-1
CDR3: ASSPRSSYEQY; length: 11; V: TRBV6-5; J: TRBJ2-7
CDR3: ASSFISGTSVGLN; length: 13; V: TRBV5-1; J: TRBJ2-7
CDR3: ASSRERIRTNEKLF; length: 14; V: TRBV4-1; J: TRBJ1-4
CDR3: ASSSGVGAYEQY; length: 12; V: TRBV4-1; J: TRBJ2-7
CDR3: ASSPPGGVYTIY; length: 12; V: TRBV18; J: TRBJ1-3
CDR3: ASSPYGDNYGYT; length: 12; V: TRBV18; J: TRBJ1-2
CDR3: ASSLKADTQY; length: 10; V: TRBV27; J: TRBJ2-3
CDR3: ASSIPSRGTTNEKLF; length: 15; V: TRBV19; J: TRBJ1-4
CDR3: ASSSPDSSTDTQY; length: 13; V: TRBV5-6; J: TRBJ2-3
CDR3: ASSAYWDQPQH; length: 11; V: TRBV2; J: TRBJ1-5
CDR3: ASSPAFYPGQGETQY; length: 15; V: TRBV5-1; J: TRBJ2-5
CDR3: ASSLWDRGEQF; length: 11; V: TRBV7-9; J: TRBJ2-1
CDR3: ASSFLTGSYLESYNEQF; length: 17; V: TRBV5-1; J: TRBJ2-1
CDR3: ASRGLEETQY; length: 10; V: TRBV6-1; J: TRBJ2-5